This T cell receptor (beta chain) comes out of a study of T cells in Graves' hyperthyroidism and ophthalmopathy. Subjects with ophthalmopathy showed a Clinical Activity Score no lower than 3, a NOSPECS grade no lower than 4, and a duration shorter than 3 months. Amplified TCR beta CDR3 regions came from RNA transcripts. During a first-round RT-PCR of the TCR CDR3, the HTBI primer set was used. TCRdb reprocessed the multiplex PCR reads with MiXCR, giving one entry per CDR3 protein. The table has 200,000 to 300,000 distinct CDR3 sequences, roughly 22% seen once; the top ten hold approximately 35%. This clonotype was obtained from a woman in her thirties or forties with Graves' ophthalmopathy. Sequencing was performed on blood.

CDR3 in DNA: TGTGCCAGCAGTTACATGGCAGGCGATTCGAACACTGAAGCTTTCTTT. It encodes CASSYMAGDSNTEAFF. This chain uses TRBV6-2 or TRBV6-3 with TRBJ1-1; D is ambiguous. In germline, CDR1 is MNHEY, CDR2 SVGEGT. This CDR3 has 16 residues. Trimming cost V 2 bases and J 1 base, with 14 bases left between them.